What follows are 30 T cell receptor beta chains derived from one specimen sequenced in a study of blood T cell repertoires in COVID-19. The method was immunoSEQ multiplex PCR; TCRdb's version includes in-frame clones alone and lacks a portion of them. The sample records approximately 45,000 clones, approximately 85% being singletons. Sequenced input: peripheral blood. The receptor set was obtained from a human donor in a cohort sampled during active COVID-19.

The chain links TRBV4-1 to TRBJ1-4, with D maybe TRBD1 (5 bases). Germline CDR1 MGHRA, CDR2 YSYEKL. The CDR3 extends over 13 amino acids. V was pared by 6 bases and J by 4 bases, with 9 bases between. Here the CDR3 DNA reads TGCGCCAGCAGGAAGGGGAATAATGAAAAACTGTTTTTT. Amino acid sequence: CASRKGNNEKLFF.

The chain employs TRBV6-5 and TRBJ1-2; 8 bases are shared with TRBD1. V lost 4 bases, J lost 4 bases, and 8 bases stayed unmatched. Germline V gene lookup returns CDR1 MNHEY and CDR2 SVGAGI. There are 15 residues in the CDR3. CDR3 in amino acids: CASSSPRQGSYGYTF. CDR3 bases: TGTGCCAGCAGTTCTCCTCGACAGGGGAGCTATGGCTACACCTTC.

Concerning this clone: At one boundary the junction diverges from the germline segment, which might be a read error. The rearrangement joins TRBV29-1 to TRBJ2-3; 10 bases are shared with TRBD2. The germline gives CDR1 SQVTM, CDR2 ANQGSEA. The CDR3 sequence is 13 residues long. CDR3 in amino acids: CGVKGLATDTQYF. CDR3 coding DNA: TGCGGCGTTAAGGGACTAGCGACCGATACGCAGTATTTT.

Comments on this clone: The junction departs from the called germline gene at one end, perhaps through a read error. The genes are TRBV30 and TRBJ2-3; 7 bases line up with TRBD2. The CDR3 is 13 amino acids. The V gene's germline CDR1 is GTSNPN and CDR2 SVGIG (reference sequence). DNA for the CDR3: TGTGCCTGGGAGGAGGAGGCGGGACGGGGGGAGAATTTT. Protein sequence: CAWEEEAGRGENF.

This rearrangement joins TRBV6-4 to TRBJ1-1; 7 positions agree with TRBD1. This CDR3 spans 16 amino acids. V lost 2 bases and J lost 0; bases outside the gene matches: 6. Germline V gives CDR1 MRHNA, CDR2 SNTAGT. The CDR3 region has the DNA TGTGCCAGCAGTGACCGCTCACAGGGGTTGAACACTGAAGCTTTCTTT. Translation: CASSDRSQGLNTEAFF.

V gene TRBV12-3 or TRBV12-4 combines with J gene TRBJ2-7; the match to TRBD1 covers 8 bases. V lost 6 bases to trimming and J lost 1 base; unmatched junction nucleotides: 2. This CDR3 is 13 amino acids long. CDR3 bases: TGTGCCAGCAGCCGGACAGGGTCCTACGAGCAGTACTTC. Protein product: CASSRTGSYEQYF.

This chain links TRBV7-9 with TRBJ2-6; 9 nucleotides align to TRBD1. This CDR3 comprises 17 residues. The V gene end was trimmed by 5 bases and the J gene end by 3 bases; junction bases not matched to a gene: 8. Per germline, CDR1 SEHNR and CDR2 FQNEAQ (reference sequence). CDR3 loop: CASSPRTGVDGANVLTF. The DNA of the CDR3 is TGTGCCAGCAGCCCCCGGACAGGGGTGGATGGGGCCAACGTCCTGACTTTC.

This CDR3 reads CASRRQGVNEQFF. The CDR3 DNA reads TGTGCCAGCAGACGACAGGGGGTAAATGAGCAGTTCTTC. The gene calls are TRBV27 and TRBJ2-1, with TRBD1 matching 9 bases. This CDR3 is 13 amino acids long. Germline V CDR1 and CDR2: MNHEY, SMNVEV (reference sequence). V dropped 6 bases and J dropped 7; count of bases not matched to a gene: 4.

This clone showed up just a few times. This chain uses TRBV19 with TRBJ2-2, with D possibly TRBD1 on 5 matching bases. CDR1 LNHDA and CDR2 SQIVND come from the germline V gene (reference sequence). Trimming pared 6 bases from V and 3 bases from J, leaving 14 bases between. CDR3 length: 15 residues. CDR3 residues: CASRKGALDTGELFF. The CDR3 DNA reads as TGTGCCAGTAGAAAAGGGGCGCTGGACACCGGGGAGCTGTTTTTT.

The chain recombines TRBV7-9 with TRBJ2-3; possible D gene TRBD2, 5 bases. Trimming left V 3 bases short and J 2 bases short, with 6 bases between. Germline V gene lookup returns CDR1 SEHNR and CDR2 FQNEAQ (reference sequence). CDR3 length: 13 amino acids. The CDR3: CASSLTNTDTQYF. As DNA, the CDR3 is TGTGCCAGCAGCTTGACTAACACAGATACGCAGTATTTT.

This chain joins TRBV5-1 and TRBJ2-7; 8 positions match TRBD1. Trimming at V came to 1 base and at J to 5 bases, leaving 5 bases not matched to a gene. The CDR3 runs to 14 residues. Germline loops: CDR1 SGHRS, CDR2 YFSETQ. CDR3 protein: CASSLRDRGNEQYF. CDR3 bases: TGCGCCAGCAGCTTGCGAGACAGGGGCAACGAGCAGTACTTC. Combining the CDR3 with reference TRBV5-1 and TRBJ2-7 gives the whole variable domain KAGVTQTPRYLIKTRGQQVTLSCSPISGHRSVSWYQQTPGQGLQFLFEYFSETQRNKGNFPGRFSGRQFSNSRSEMNVSTLELGDSALYLCASSLRDRGNEQYFGPGTRLTVT.

CDR3 DNA sequence: TGTGCCAGCACTTCCACCGGGACAGGCTCCTACGAGCAGTACTTC. Translated, it gives CASTSTGTGSYEQYF. This rearrangement joins TRBV28 to TRBJ2-7, with 8 bases aligning to TRBD1. This CDR3 spans 15 amino acids. Trimming at V came to 7 bases and at J to 0 bases, leaving 8 bases not matched to a gene. Germline lookup yields CDR1 MDHEN and CDR2 SYDVKM.

This chain joins TRBV30 and TRBJ2-1; D is unresolved. This CDR3 region has 11 residues. The ends were cut back, 3 bases at V and 7 bases at J, with 7 bases in the middle. Germline V gene data show CDR1 as GTSNPN and CDR2 as SVGIG (reference sequence). The CDR3 reads CAWSRLNEQFF. The CDR3 region has the DNA TGTGCCTGGAGCAGGCTGAATGAGCAGTTCTTC.

The rearrangement uses TRBV19 and TRBJ2-7; the match to TRBD1 covers 8 bases. This CDR3 contains 15 residues. Germline values: CDR1 LNHDA, CDR2 SQIVND (reference sequence). With V trimmed by 3 bases and J by 4 bases, 8 bases remained unmatched. The CDR3 protein is CASSIGQGFLYEQYF. The DNA of the CDR3 is TGTGCCAGTAGTATTGGACAGGGATTTTTGTACGAGCAGTACTTC.

CDR3 amino acids: CASIRTATEKLFF. CDR3 DNA: TGTGCCAGCATCCGGACAGCCACCGAAAAACTGTTTTTT. V gene TRBV2 combines with J gene TRBJ1-4, with D possibly TRBD1 on 6 matching bases. CDR3 length equals 13 residues. Trimming left V 7 bases short and J 8 bases short, with 14 bases between. Germline CDR1 SNHLY, CDR2 FYNNEI.

The V call is TRBV14, the J call TRBJ2-3; D perhaps matches TRBD1 (6 bases). Germline loops: CDR1 SGHDN, CDR2 FVKESK. V was pared by 2 bases and J by 4 bases, with 19 bases between. The CDR3 consists of 17 residues. The CDR3 coding sequence is TGTGCCAGCAGCCAATCAATAGAGGCCAGGGGCGCAGATACGCAGTATTTT. This gives the protein CASSQSIEARGADTQYF.

This rearrangement joins TRBV5-1 to TRBJ1-2, with D unresolved. Trimming removed 2 bases from V and 0 bases from J, with 5 bases in between. The CDR3 sequence is 13 residues long. CDR1 is SGHRS and CDR2 is YFSETQ in the germline V gene. The DNA for the CDR3 is TGCGCCAGCAGCTTATTATCTAACTATGGCTACACCTTC. This translates into CASSLLSNYGYTF.

The V gene is TRBV7-2, the J gene TRBJ2-1; D is unresolved. Germline-derived CDR1 and CDR2 are SGHTA and FQGNSA. V was clipped by 5 bases and J by 5 bases, with 16 bases between them. CDR3 length: 15 residues. The CDR3 DNA reads TGTGCCAGCAGCACACCGAGGCGGAACCACAATGAGCAGTTCTTC. This sequence encodes CASSTPRRNHNEQFF.

The chain is built from TRBV7-2 and TRBJ1-2; 7 bases are shared with TRBD1. This CDR3 spans 15 amino acids. Germline CDR1 and CDR2: SGHTA and FQGNSA. Trimming cost V 2 bases and J 4 bases; bases outside gene matches: 7. The CDR3 spells CASSLPGTVIYGYTF. The CDR3 nucleotides are TGTGCCAGCAGCTTACCGGGGACAGTTATCTATGGCTACACCTTC.

The chain links TRBV5-1 to TRBJ2-2; D uncertain. The germline V and J ends were trimmed by 4 bases and 5 bases, with 15 bases remaining between them. The CDR3 has 15 amino acids. Germline CDR1 is SGHRS and CDR2 is YFSETQ. CDR3 bases: TGCGCCAGCAGCCCAAGATCAGCGACGACCGGGGAGCTGTTTTTT. Encoded protein: CASSPRSATTGELFF.

The V call is TRBV29-1, the J call TRBJ2-2; TRBD2 is a possible D gene (5 bases). The V gene lost 1 base and the J gene lost 7 bases, with 10 bases spanning the gap. The CDR3 is 13 residues long. Germline loops: CDR1 SQVTM, CDR2 ANQGSEA. The CDR3 protein is CSVEASRNGELFF. The CDR3 bases are TGCAGCGTTGAAGCTAGCAGGAACGGGGAGCTGTTTTTT.

The rearrangement links TRBV2 to TRBJ1-5, with D unclear. The germline gives CDR1 SNHLY, CDR2 FYNNEI. Deletions cut 0 bases from V and 5 bases from J, with 11 bases between. The CDR3 has 15 amino acids. In DNA, the CDR3 is TGTGCCAGCAGTGAAGCGTCGGGTCGGTATCAGCCCCAGCATTTT. This sequence encodes CASSEASGRYQPQHF.

The chain joins TRBV3-1 (or the pseudogene TRBV3-2) to TRBJ2-3; 10 bases fit TRBD2. The ends lost 0 bases at V and 7 bases at J; junction bases unmatched: 10. This CDR3 comprises 17 residues. The germline gives CDR1 LGHDT, CDR2 YNNKEL (reference sequence). This chain's CDR3 is CASSQDAGTSVLYTQYF. DNA for the CDR3: TGTGCCAGCAGCCAAGATGCAGGGACTAGCGTTTTATATACGCAGTATTTT.

The chain combines TRBV20-1 with TRBJ2-7; D perhaps matches TRBD2 (7 bases). There are 14 residues in the CDR3. V was clipped by 3 bases and J by 2 bases, with 14 bases between them. The germline CDR1 and CDR2 sequences are DFQATT and SNEGSKA (reference sequence). As DNA, the CDR3 is TGCAGTGCTAGTCCGGGGGGCATCCCCTACGAGCAGTACTTC. Its protein is CSASPGGIPYEQYF.

The chain recombines TRBV7-2 with TRBJ2-1; TRBD2 aligns across 12 bases. J gave up 7 bases and V 4 bases, and 5 bases lay outside the gene matches. The CDR3 runs to 15 residues. Germline V gives CDR1 SGHTA, CDR2 FQGNSA. The CDR3 DNA is TGTGCCAGCAGCTCGGGACTAGCGGGTTCAAATGAGCAGTTCTTC. Amino acid sequence: CASSSGLAGSNEQFF.

This clone has a handful of counts. The V and J genes are TRBV7-6 and TRBJ1-6; unclear D gene. Trimming pared 4 bases from V and 2 bases from J, leaving 15 bases between. The CDR3 extends over 17 amino acids. Germline V lookup: CDR1 SGHVS, CDR2 FNYEAQ. The CDR3 region is CASSSTPAQTYNSPLHF. The CDR3 DNA sequence: TGTGCCAGCAGCTCAACCCCGGCACAGACCTATAATTCACCCCTCCACTTT.

J is TRBJ1-5 and V is TRBV5-6; D might be TRBD1 (5 bases). Per germline, CDR1 SGHDT and CDR2 YYEEEE. The CDR3 loop spans 16 amino acids. V was cut by 4 bases and J by 1 base, with 15 bases left in between. The DNA for the CDR3 is TGTGCCAGCAGCAAAAGACAGCTTTCAAGCAATCAGCCCCAGCATTTT. Amino acid sequence: CASSKRQLSSNQPQHF.

The V and J genes are TRBV5-1 and TRBJ1-2; 7 positions agree with TRBD1. CDR3 length equals 13 residues. Germline CDR1 is SGHRS and CDR2 is YFSETQ. V dropped 5 bases and J dropped 5; count of bases not matched to a gene: 6. CDR3 nucleotide sequence: TGCGCCAGCAGACTAGGACAGGCGTATGGCTACACCTTC. This translates into CASRLGQAYGYTF.

This chain uses TRBV5-1 with TRBJ2-1, with 7 positions matching TRBD2. The CDR3 is 16 residues long. CDR1 SGHRS and CDR2 YFSETQ come from the germline V gene. The ends lost 3 bases at V and 2 bases at J; junction bases unmatched: 8. The CDR3 protein is CASSSKGGRTYNEQFF. In DNA, the CDR3 is TGCGCCAGCAGCTCAAAGGGCGGGAGAACCTACAATGAGCAGTTCTTC.

The chain is built from TRBV24-1 and TRBJ2-3, with D unclear. The V end was cut by 2 bases, the J end by 3 bases, with 17 bases between. The CDR3 contains 17 residues. CDR1 and CDR2 (germline): KGHDR, SFDVKD. The CDR3 coding sequence is TGTGCCACCAGTGATTCTTCCGGAGCCGGATCGACAGATACGCAGTATTTT. Translating gives CATSDSSGAGSTDTQYF.